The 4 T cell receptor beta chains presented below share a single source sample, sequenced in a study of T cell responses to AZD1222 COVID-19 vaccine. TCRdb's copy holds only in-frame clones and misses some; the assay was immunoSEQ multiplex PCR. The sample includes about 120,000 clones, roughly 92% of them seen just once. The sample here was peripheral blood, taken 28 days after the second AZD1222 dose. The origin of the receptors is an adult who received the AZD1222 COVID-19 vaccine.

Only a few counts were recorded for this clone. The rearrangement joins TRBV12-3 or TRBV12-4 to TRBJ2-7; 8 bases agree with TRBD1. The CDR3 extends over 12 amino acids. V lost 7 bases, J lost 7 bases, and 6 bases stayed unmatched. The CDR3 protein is CASNMDRAEQYF. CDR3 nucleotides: TGTGCCAGCAATATGGACAGGGCGGAGCAGTACTTC.

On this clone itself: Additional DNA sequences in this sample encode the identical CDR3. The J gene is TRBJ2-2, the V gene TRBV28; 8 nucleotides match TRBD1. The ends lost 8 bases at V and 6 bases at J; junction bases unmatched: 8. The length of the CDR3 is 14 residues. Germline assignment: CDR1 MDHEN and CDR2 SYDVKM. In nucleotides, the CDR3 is TGTGCCAGCTTTAGAGAACAGGGGGCCGGGGAGCTGTTTTTT. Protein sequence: CASFREQGAGELFF.

CDR3 sequence (DNA): TGTGCCAGCAGTTTCGAATCCGGACAGGGGGCTTGGGAGCAGTACTTC. Amino acids: CASSFESGQGAWEQYF. The chain joins TRBV28 to TRBJ2-7; TRBD1 agrees at 11 bases. This CDR3 spans 16 amino acids. From germline, CDR1 is MDHEN and CDR2 SYDVKM. V trimming: 3 bases; J trimming: 7 bases; junction bases outside the gene matches: 11.

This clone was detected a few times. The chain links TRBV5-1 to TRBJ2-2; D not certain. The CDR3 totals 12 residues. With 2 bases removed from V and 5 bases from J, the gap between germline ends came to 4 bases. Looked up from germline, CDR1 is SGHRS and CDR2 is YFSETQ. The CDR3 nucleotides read TGCGCCAGCAGCTTTAATACCGGGGAGCTGTTTTTT. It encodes CASSFNTGELFF. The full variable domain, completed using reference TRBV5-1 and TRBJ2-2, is KAGVTQTPRYLIKTRGQQVTLSCSPISGHRSVSWYQQTPGQGLQFLFEYFSETQRNKGNFPGRFSGRQFSNSRSEMNVSTLELGDSALYLCASSFNTGELFFGEGSRLTVL.